Sequencing of this T cell receptor (beta chain) was carried out in a study of long-term antiretroviral therapy in people with HIV. Study-level points and caveats: In the period from the mid-2000s to the late 2010s, blood was collected, possibly under older ART regimens.

There are 14 residues in the CDR3. Trimming left V 3 bases short and J 8 bases short, with 11 bases between. The germline gives CDR1 LNHNV, CDR2 YYDKDF (reference sequence). This was the immunoSEQ v3.0 assay at survey level. Repertoires were generated with immunoSEQ multiplex PCR, while TCRdb's copy carries only in-frame clones and drops some. The profile shows 20,000 to 30,000 clones, 85% of them singletons. As for this clone: Its target is not known.

Material: unsorted PBMCs, obtained 2.3 years after starting antiretroviral therapy. This clonotype was obtained from a man aged 35 to 55 with HIV. The chain uses TRBV15 and TRBJ1-6; maybe TRBD1 (5 bases). The CDR3 sequence is CATSRRGGDSPLHF. As DNA, the CDR3 is TGTGCCACCAGCAGGCGCGGGGGAGATTCACCCCTCCACTTT.